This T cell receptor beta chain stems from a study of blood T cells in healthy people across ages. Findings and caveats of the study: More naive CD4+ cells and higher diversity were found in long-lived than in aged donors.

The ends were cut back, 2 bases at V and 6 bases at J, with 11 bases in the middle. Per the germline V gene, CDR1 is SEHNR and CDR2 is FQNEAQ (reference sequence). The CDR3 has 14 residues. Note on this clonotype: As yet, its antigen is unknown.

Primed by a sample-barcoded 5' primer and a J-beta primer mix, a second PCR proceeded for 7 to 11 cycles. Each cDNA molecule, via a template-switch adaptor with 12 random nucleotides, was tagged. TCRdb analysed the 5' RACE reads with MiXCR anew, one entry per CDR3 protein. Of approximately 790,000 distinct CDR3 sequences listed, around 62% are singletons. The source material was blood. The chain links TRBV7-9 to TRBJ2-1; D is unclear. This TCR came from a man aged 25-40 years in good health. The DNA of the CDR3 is TGTGCCAGCAGCTTAAATTCGGGTTTCAATGAGCAGTTCTTC. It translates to CASSLNSGFNEQFF.